The sequence of this T cell receptor beta chain was determined in a study of identical twins. CDR1 and CDR2 from the germline V gene are SGHRS and YFSETQ. The CDR3 has 18 amino acids. The V segment lost 0 bases and the J segment 0 bases; nucleotides outside the gene matches: 4. About this clonotype itself: Its antigen is undetermined.

TCRdb itself ran the 5' RACE reads through MiXCR, one entry per CDR3 protein. The table records around 1.7 million distinct CDR3 sequences, around a third of them present only once. Broader study findings: Beta out-of-frame twin sharing showed a weaker excess. Invariant populations such as MAIT and iNKT cells could partly muddle zero-insertion analyses. With abundant cord blood beta clonotypes, insertions were fewer; memory repertoires showed no such pattern.

Specimen: cord blood. This receptor was identified in a newborn girl in good health. The chain employs TRBV5-1 and TRBJ2-1; 12 bases align to TRBD2. DNA for the CDR3: TGCGCCAGCAGCTTGGGACTAGCGGGGGCCGACTCCTACAATGAGCAGTTCTTC. It yields the protein CASSLGLAGADSYNEQFF.